The 30 T cell receptor beta chains presented below share a single source sample, sequenced in a study of blood T cell repertoires in COVID-19. TCRdb's table, derived via immunoSEQ multiplex PCR, lists solely in-frame clones and lacks some. The repertoire has about 140,000 clones, about 87% of them found once; the top ten carry around 5.4%. The specimen sequenced was peripheral blood. These TCRs come from a human donor in a cohort sampled during active COVID-19.

The chain is built from TRBV28 and TRBJ1-1; D possibly corresponds to TRBD1 (5 bases). This CDR3 region has 16 residues. Germline-derived CDR1 and CDR2 are MDHEN and SYDVKM. The V gene lost 0 bases and the J gene lost 2 bases, with 13 bases spanning the gap. CDR3 protein: CASSLWGRAGNTEAFF. The CDR3 bases are TGTGCCAGCAGTTTATGGGGCAGGGCGGGAAACACTGAAGCTTTCTTT. Using reference TRBV28 and TRBJ1-1 for the parts outside the CDR3, the full variable domain is DVKVTQSSRYLVKRTGEKVFLECVQDMDHENMFWYRQDPGLGLRLIYFSYDVKMKEKGDIPEGYSVSREKKERFSLILESASTNQTSMYLCASSLWGRAGNTEAFFGQGTRLTVV.

CDR3: CASSMRLSNQPQHF. The DNA of the CDR3 is TGTGCCAGTAGTATGAGGCTGAGCAATCAGCCCCAGCATTTT. The rearrangement uses TRBV19 and TRBJ1-5, with D unclear. The germline V and J ends were trimmed by 3 bases and 1 base, with 7 bases remaining between them. The CDR3 covers 14 residues. The germline V gene encodes CDR1 LNHDA and CDR2 SQIVND (reference sequence). Based on the CDR3 plus reference TRBV19 and TRBJ1-5, the full variable domain is DGGITQSPKYLFRKEGQNVTLSCEQNLNHDAMYWYRQDPGQGLRLIYYSQIVNDFQKGDIAEGYSVSREKKESFPLTVTSAQKNPTAFYLCASSMRLSNQPQHFGDGTRLSIL.

J is TRBJ1-2 and V is TRBV19, with D possibly matching TRBD1 (6 bases). Trimming shortened V by 5 bases and J by 5 bases, and 18 bases separated the two germline ends. This CDR3 comprises 15 residues. The germline CDR1 and CDR2 sequences are LNHDA and SQIVND (reference sequence). The CDR3: CASSVFTGTPYGYTF. CDR3 DNA: TGTGCCAGTAGTGTCTTCACCGGGACACCTTATGGCTACACCTTC.

This clone has a single count. The rearrangement joins TRBV4-1 to TRBJ2-1; 12 nucleotides match TRBD2. V lost 6 bases to trimming and J lost 1 base; unmatched junction nucleotides: 4. CDR1 and CDR2 from the germline V gene are MGHRA and YSYEKL. There are 16 residues in the CDR3. The CDR3 protein is CASRGTSGRSYNEQFF. The CDR3 DNA reads as TGCGCCAGCAGGGGAACTAGCGGGAGGTCCTACAATGAGCAGTTCTTC.

V gene TRBV6-5 combines with J gene TRBJ2-7; 7 bases align to TRBD1. V lost 5 bases, J lost 4 bases, and 11 bases stayed unmatched. CDR1 is MNHEY, CDR2 SVGAGI, per germline. The CDR3 consists of 15 residues. CDR3 nucleotides: TGTGCCAGCAGTCTTGGGACAGCGCCGGTTTACGAGCAGTACTTC. It encodes CASSLGTAPVYEQYF.

The rearrangement uses TRBV6-7 and TRBJ2-3, with 7 nucleotides matching TRBD2. TRBV6-7 is classed as an ORF, of uncertain function. With 2 bases clipped from V and 0 bases from J, the junction kept 2 bases outside the gene matches. This CDR3 is built from 15 residues. CDR3 DNA sequence: TGTGCCAGCAGTTACCTCGGGGGGAGCACAGATACGCAGTATTTT. It yields the protein CASSYLGGSTDTQYF.

The V call is TRBV9, the J call TRBJ2-3; 9 nucleotides align to TRBD2. The germline V gene has CDR1 SGDLS and CDR2 YYNGEE. The CDR3 has 16 residues. After removal of 0 bases from V and 4 bases from J, the junction contained 6 bases not matched to a gene. This chain's CDR3 is CASSVDKAGGSDTQYF. For the CDR3, the DNA is TGTGCCAGCAGCGTAGATAAAGCGGGGGGATCAGATACGCAGTATTTT.

The rearrangement uses TRBV6-5 and TRBJ1-5; D is uncertain. Trimming pared 0 bases from V and 4 bases from J, leaving 10 bases between. Germline V lookup: CDR1 MNHEY, CDR2 SVGAGI. CDR3 length: 15 residues. The CDR3 region is CASSYSNRRNQPQHF. CDR3 DNA: TGTGCCAGCAGTTACTCGAATAGGCGGAATCAGCCCCAGCATTTT.

The V gene is TRBV12-5, the J gene TRBJ2-7; TRBD2 aligns across 8 bases. The CDR3 covers 15 residues. CDR1 LGHNT and CDR2 FRNRAP come from the germline V gene. The junction had 8 bases not matched to a gene; V was cut back by 5 bases and J by 2 bases. CDR3 residues: CASGIIAGPAYEQYF. For the CDR3, the DNA is TGTGCTAGTGGTATCATAGCGGGGCCGGCCTACGAGCAGTACTTC.

The chain employs TRBV2 and TRBJ1-1; D ambiguous. The V end lost 0 bases, the J end lost 0 bases, and 8 bases lay between the germline ends. The CDR3 is 15 residues long. Per germline, CDR1 SNHLY and CDR2 FYNNEI. CDR3: CASSEALTMNTEAFF. CDR3 DNA sequence: TGTGCCAGCAGTGAAGCTCTGACTATGAACACTGAAGCTTTCTTT.

This chain uses TRBV2 with TRBJ2-5, with D possibly matching TRBD2 (6 bases). V was cut by 6 bases and J by 4 bases, with 15 bases left in between. Germline CDR1 SNHLY, CDR2 FYNNEI. CDR3 length: 14 amino acids. CDR3 in amino acids: CASSPPAGRETQYF. In DNA form, the CDR3 reads TGTGCCAGCAGCCCCCCTGCGGGGCGAGAGACCCAGTACTTC.

The chain combines TRBV7-9 with TRBJ2-1, with TRBD2 identical over 13 bases. The junction had 7 bases not matched to a gene; V was cut back by 3 bases and J by 8 bases. The CDR3 covers 16 residues. Germline V gene data show CDR1 as SEHNR and CDR2 as FQNEAQ (reference sequence). In nucleotides, the CDR3 is TGTGCCAGCAGCTTCACTAGCGGGAGGGCGGCGTATGAGCAGTTCTTC. Protein: CASSFTSGRAAYEQFF.

The chain combines TRBV2 with TRBJ1-5; D possibly corresponds to TRBD1 (5 bases). Trimming cost V 4 bases and J 6 bases, with 7 bases left between them. This CDR3 has 12 residues. CDR1 and CDR2 from the germline V gene are SNHLY and FYNNEI. The CDR3 spells CASSGTGQPQHF. CDR3 coding DNA: TGTGCCAGCAGTGGAACAGGTCAGCCCCAGCATTTT.

This chain joins TRBV14 and TRBJ2-7; 7 positions match TRBD2. Trimming at V came to 4 bases and at J to 0 bases, leaving 12 bases not matched to a gene. CDR3 length equals 17 residues. Germline CDR1 and CDR2: SGHDN and FVKESK. This chain's CDR3 is CASSPDVGTTFSYEQYF. In DNA form, the CDR3 reads TGTGCCAGCAGCCCGGACGTTGGGACTACCTTCTCCTACGAGCAGTACTTC.

The V gene is TRBV18, the J gene TRBJ2-7; 8 bases map to TRBD2. With V trimmed by 3 bases and J by 2 bases, 9 bases remained unmatched. The length of the CDR3 is 16 residues. In germline, CDR1 is KGHSH, CDR2 LQKENI. The CDR3 loop reads CASSPRGSGGPYEQYF. CDR3 DNA sequence: TGTGCCAGCTCACCCCGGGGCAGCGGGGGACCCTACGAGCAGTACTTC.

The chain uses TRBV7-3 and TRBJ2-1; 8 nucleotides line up with TRBD2. Trimming cost V 3 bases and J 9 bases; bases outside gene matches: 10. The CDR3 has 15 residues. CDR1 SGHTA and CDR2 FQGTGA come from the germline V gene. CDR3 coding DNA: TGTGCCAGCAGCTTGTCCGGGGGGGCCAATAGTGAGCAGTTCTTC. Its translation: CASSLSGGANSEQFF.

The chain has TRBV19 and TRBJ1-5; TRBD1 aligns across 7 bases. The V gene end was trimmed by 2 bases and the J gene end by 4 bases; junction bases not matched to a gene: 2. From germline, CDR1 is LNHDA and CDR2 SQIVND (reference sequence). The CDR3 loop spans 14 amino acids. The CDR3 coding sequence is TGTGCCAGTAGTATACGGACAGGTAATCAGCCCCAGCATTTT. Translating it yields CASSIRTGNQPQHF.

The CDR3 reads CASSVVGLVGNEQFF. The CDR3 region has the DNA TGTGCCAGCAGCGTAGTTGGACTAGTCGGCAATGAGCAGTTCTTC. This rearrangement joins TRBV9 to TRBJ2-1, with 7 nucleotides matching TRBD2. Trimming took 0 bases from V and 6 from J; bases not matched to a gene: 6. Per germline, CDR1 SGDLS and CDR2 YYNGEE. CDR3 length: 15 residues.

Written as DNA, the CDR3 is TGTGCCAGCAGTCCCCAGGGACAAATGAACTATGGCTACACCTTC. Encoded protein: CASSPQGQMNYGYTF. V is TRBV27 and J is TRBJ1-2, with D maybe TRBD1 (6 bases). The germline gives CDR1 MNHEY, CDR2 SMNVEV (reference sequence). CDR3 size: 15 residues. The V end lost 5 bases, the J end lost 2 bases, and 15 bases lay between the germline ends.

This clone came up once. The genes are TRBV28 and TRBJ1-6; D unresolved. Germline lookup yields CDR1 MDHEN and CDR2 SYDVKM. This CDR3 contains 12 residues. V was clipped by 1 base and J by 14 bases, with 9 bases between them. The CDR3 coding sequence is TGTGCCAGCAGTTTATCGGACTTGTCCCTCCACTTT. It encodes CASSLSDLSLHF.

The sample holds one count of this clone. The chain joins TRBV5-6 to TRBJ2-5, with 10 bases aligning to TRBD2. The V segment lost 3 bases and the J segment 5 bases; nucleotides outside the gene matches: 7. This CDR3 has 15 residues. Germline assignment: CDR1 SGHDT and CDR2 YYEEEE. CDR3 coding DNA: TGTGCCAGCAGCTCTTATAGCGGGGGGTATGAGACCCAGTACTTC. Translation gives CASSSYSGGYETQYF.

The V and J genes are TRBV15 and TRBJ2-5; 8 bases are shared with TRBD1. The CDR3 has 15 amino acids. Germline CDR1 LNHNV, CDR2 YYDKDF (reference sequence). V was clipped by 5 bases and J by 4 bases; unmatched bases: 9. Here the CDR3 reads CATSADRGGLETQYF. The CDR3 nucleotides are TGTGCCACCAGCGCCGACAGGGGAGGTCTAGAGACCCAGTACTTC. Variable domain in full (rest from reference TRBV15 and TRBJ2-5): DAMVIQNPRYQVTQFGKPVTLSCSQTLNHNVMYWYQQKSSQAPKLLFHYYDKDFNNEADTPDNFQSRRPNTSFCFLDIRSPGLGDTAMYLCATSADRGGLETQYFGPGTRLLVL.

This clone was detected only a few times. The chain recombines TRBV28 with TRBJ2-1; the match to TRBD1 covers 7 bases. Losses at the gene ends were 3 bases for V and 0 bases for J; bases not matched to a gene: 2. Germline values: CDR1 MDHEN, CDR2 SYDVKM. There are 15 residues in the CDR3. CDR3 region: CASSFGDSSYNEQFF. In DNA form, the CDR3 reads TGTGCCAGCAGTTTCGGGGACAGCTCCTACAATGAGCAGTTCTTC.

This chain uses TRBV7-9 with TRBJ2-7, with 8 nucleotides matching TRBD2. Germline-derived CDR1 and CDR2 are SEHNR and FQNEAQ (reference sequence). Unmatched junction bases numbered 14, after V lost 5 bases and J lost 5 bases. This CDR3 has 16 amino acids. In nucleotides, the CDR3 is TGTGCCAGCAGCCACAACCCGGGACTAGTAAAGGACGAGCAGTACTTC. It yields the protein CASSHNPGLVKDEQYF.

The CDR3 loop is CASSLRQGWYEQYF. CDR3 nucleotides: TGTGCCAGCAGCTTAAGGCAGGGGTGGTACGAGCAGTACTTC. The chain carries TRBV11-2 and TRBJ2-7, with D possibly matching TRBD1 (6 bases). The germline V and J ends were trimmed by 2 bases and 4 bases, with 12 bases remaining between them. Looked up from germline, CDR1 is SGHAT and CDR2 is FQNNGV. CDR3 size: 14 residues.

The rearrangement joins TRBV28 to TRBJ2-1, with D possibly matching TRBD1 (7 bases). Trimming stripped 8 bases from V and 0 bases from J, with 14 bases between. The V gene's germline CDR1 is MDHEN and CDR2 SYDVKM. CDR3 length equals 15 residues. Written as DNA, the CDR3 is TGTGCCAGCCGGCGGAGGGACAGCTCCTACAATGAGCAGTTCTTC. Protein product: CASRRRDSSYNEQFF.

The V gene is TRBV18, the J gene TRBJ1-1; D may be TRBD1 (6 bases). Germline CDR1 reads KGHSH; CDR2 reads LQKENI. The CDR3 has 16 residues. V was pared by 3 bases and J by 4 bases, with 18 bases between. The CDR3 nucleotides read TGTGCCAGCTCACCTCGGGACATTCTGAGGAGCACTGAAGCTTTCTTT. Protein sequence: CASSPRDILRSTEAFF.

The rearrangement joins TRBV28 to TRBJ2-7; D remains ambiguous. The CDR3 contains 14 residues. Germline values: CDR1 MDHEN, CDR2 SYDVKM. V lost 5 bases to trimming and J lost 2 bases, with 13 bases between them. The DNA for the CDR3 is TGTGCCAGCAGTCCCATCGACAAGCCCTACGAGCAGTACTTC. Its translation is CASSPIDKPYEQYF.

This clone showed up just once. The rearrangement links TRBV5-1 to TRBJ2-1; TRBD2 aligns across 10 bases. J was trimmed by 8 bases and V by 0 bases; bases with no gene match: 8. The CDR3 runs to 16 residues. The germline V gene encodes CDR1 SGHRS and CDR2 YFSETQ. In DNA, the CDR3 is TGCGCCAGCAGCTTGGTGGAGCGGGGGGGCTTTGATGAGCAGTTCTTC. It is translated as CASSLVERGGFDEQFF.

V gene TRBV14 combines with J gene TRBJ2-7; maybe TRBD1 (6 bases). Trimming took off 4 bases at V and 0 bases at J, with 16 bases between the two ends. This CDR3 contains 16 residues. Germline loops: CDR1 SGHDN, CDR2 FVKESK. CDR3 sequence (DNA): TGTGCCAGCAGCCGAGATTATTTACAGGGCTCCTACGAGCAGTACTTC. Translating gives CASSRDYLQGSYEQYF. Complete variable domain (other parts from reference TRBV14 and TRBJ2-7): EAGVTQFPSHSVIEKGQTVTLRCDPISGHDNLYWYRRVMGKEIKFLLHFVKESKQDESGMPNNRFLAERTGGTYSTLKVQPAELEDSGVYFCASSRDYLQGSYEQYFGPGTRLTVT.